This T cell receptor beta chain was profiled in a study of blood T cell repertoires in COVID-19. Study context: Samples representing acute and convalescent COVID-19 were sourced from the United States, Italy and Spain. The analysed material was cDNA or gDNA that came from T cells, B-cell-depleted T cells, or PBMCs.

In Seattle, patients joined the study during active infection and were tracked longitudinally. The CDR3 loop spans 12 amino acids. CDR1 SNHLY and CDR2 FYNNEI come from the germline V gene. V was cut by 4 bases and J by 5 bases, with 5 bases left in between. Original handling: Nucleated cell counts were estimated from reference gene primer amplification. Sequencing was performed with immunoSEQ multiplex PCR; in TCRdb, only in-frame clones are kept and a portion is missing. That table gives V, J and clone size, and the DNA gave D and trimming. Here the sample spans more than 150,000 clones, around 94% being singletons.

The chain employs TRBV2 and TRBJ1-4, with D uncertain. The TCR sequence derives from a man aged 25 to 40 with COVID-19, enrolled during active disease. Sequencing input: peripheral blood. The CDR3 spells CASSGANEKLFF. The CDR3 region has the DNA TGTGCCAGCAGTGGGGCGAATGAAAAACTGTTTTTT.